Listed below are T cell receptor beta chains from one sample, sequenced in a study of regulatory T cells in long-lasting Graves disease. One entry per CDR3 protein, called by TCRdb with MiXCR from the multiplex PCR reads. The profile shows about 620,000 distinct CDR3 sequences, 15% to 20% of them singletons. The sample was also linked to a second study, of T cells in Graves' hyperthyroidism and ophthalmopathy.

Sequencing used peripheral blood mononuclear cells (PBMCs), obtained at new diagnosis, from a patient treated with antithyroid drugs. These receptors came from a young woman with Graves disease. Each CDR3 is given with its conserved first and last residue. Each record gives: V gene, D gene, J gene, clone size, CDR3 DNA, CDR3 protein. A D gene is named only where the DNA matches it firmly. Not all rows give a size; the values are once, few, many and, for expanded clones, a class.

V gene: TRBV30; D gene: .; J gene: TRBJ1-2; clone size: many; CDR3 DNA: TGTGCCTTCTCAGGGGAACCCAACTATGGCTACACCTTC; CDR3 protein: CAFSGEPNYGYTF
V gene: TRBV2; D gene: .; J gene: TRBJ2-5; clone size: many; CDR3 DNA: TGTGCCAGCAGTGGAGAGACAGCGAGTAAAGAGACCCAGTACTTC; CDR3 protein: CASSGETASKETQYF
V gene: TRBV6-1; D gene: TRBD1; J gene: TRBJ1-5; clone size: .; CDR3 DNA: TGTGCCAGCAACGTGGGACAGAGTAGCAATCAGCCCCAGCATTTT; CDR3 protein: CASNVGQSSNQPQHF
V gene: TRBV25-1; D gene: .; J gene: TRBJ2-7; clone size: few; CDR3 DNA: TGTGCCAGCAGTGAATACAAGCGGAACACCTACGAGCAGTACTTC; CDR3 protein: CASSEYKRNTYEQYF
V gene: TRBV7-9; D gene: TRBD2; J gene: TRBJ2-2; clone size: few; CDR3 DNA: TGTGCCAGCAGCCAGAGGACTAGCGGGCCTAACACCGGGGAGCTGTTTTTT; CDR3 protein: CASSQRTSGPNTGELFF
V gene: TRBV28; D gene: .; J gene: TRBJ1-3; clone size: many; CDR3 DNA: TGTGCCAGCAGTAACCGAGTGGCTGGAAACACCATATATTTT; CDR3 protein: CASSNRVAGNTIYF
V gene: TRBV28; D gene: TRBD1; J gene: TRBJ1-1; clone size: few; CDR3 DNA: TGTGCCAGCAGCGTCTCGGGACAGGGAAGAGTGGACGCTTTCTTT; CDR3 protein: CASSVSGQGRVDAFF
V gene: TRBV28; D gene: TRBD1; J gene: TRBJ2-7; clone size: many; CDR3 DNA: TGTGCCAGCAGTCCCGACAGGGATCTTCCCTACGAGCAGTACTTC; CDR3 protein: CASSPDRDLPYEQYF
V gene: TRBV9; D gene: .; J gene: TRBJ2-2; clone size: few; CDR3 DNA: TGTGCCAGCAGCGAGCCCTGGAACACCGGGGAGCTGTTTTTT; CDR3 protein: CASSEPWNTGELFF
V gene: TRBV6-2/TRBV6-3; D gene: TRBD1; J gene: TRBJ2-2; clone size: .; CDR3 DNA: TGTGCCAGCAGTTACCTCGGGACAGGGCCCGGGGAGCTGTTTTTT; CDR3 protein: CASSYLGTGPGELFF
V gene: TRBV19; D gene: .; J gene: TRBJ2-6; clone size: .; CDR3 DNA: TGTGCCAGTAGTACCACTGGCTCTGGGGCCAACGTCCTGACTTTC; CDR3 protein: CASSTTGSGANVLTF
V gene: TRBV19; D gene: TRBD1; J gene: TRBJ2-2; clone size: .; CDR3 DNA: TGTGCCAGTAGTATTGAGGGGGCTTCGTCCGGGGAGCTGTTTTTT; CDR3 protein: CASSIEGASSGELFF
V gene: TRBV2; D gene: .; J gene: TRBJ2-2; clone size: .; CDR3 DNA: TGTGCCAGCAAGGGGGATATCAACACCGGGGAGCTGTTTTTT; CDR3 protein: CASKGDINTGELFF
V gene: TRBV6-1; D gene: .; J gene: TRBJ1-4; clone size: many; CDR3 DNA: TGTGCCAGCAGGTTCTCCGGATCAACTAATGAAAAACTGTTTTTT; CDR3 protein: CASRFSGSTNEKLFF
V gene: TRBV28; D gene: .; J gene: TRBJ1-6; clone size: many; CDR3 DNA: TGTGCCAGCAGTTTGGGCGGACGGTATAATTCACCCCTCCACTTT; CDR3 protein: CASSLGGRYNSPLHF